A single sample is the source of the 21 T cell receptor beta chains below, sequenced in a study of blood T cell repertoires in COVID-19. Assay: immunoSEQ multiplex PCR; the TCRdb copy retains only in-frame clones and omits some. The sample includes 350,000 to 550,000 clones, 87% of them seen just once. The specimen sequenced was PBMCs or T cells enriched from blood (not recorded which). The source is a woman younger than 35 with acute COVID-19.

Only one count was recorded for this clone. The V call is TRBV12-3 or TRBV12-4, the J call TRBJ2-7; D may be TRBD1 (5 bases). The CDR3 is 13 residues long. V was cut by 6 bases and J by 2 bases, with 11 bases left in between. CDR3 protein: CASSSTVTYEQYF. In DNA, the CDR3 is TGTGCCAGCAGCTCGACAGTTACCTACGAGCAGTACTTC.

The chain links TRBV7-2 to TRBJ2-1; D is unclear. This CDR3 comprises 12 residues. V was cut by 2 bases and J by 10 bases, with 9 bases left in between. Germline V lookup: CDR1 SGHTA, CDR2 FQGNSA. This CDR3 is CASSLYGPEQFF. The CDR3 DNA reads as TGTGCCAGCAGCTTATATGGCCCCGAGCAGTTCTTC.

V gene TRBV23-1 combines with J gene TRBJ1-2, with TRBD1 identical over 7 bases. TRBV23-1 is marked as an open reading frame, function uncertain. The CDR3 runs to 14 residues. Trimming took 2 bases from V and 8 from J; bases not matched to a gene: 8. The CDR3 here is CASSQPATGLGYTF. Here the CDR3 DNA reads TGCGCCAGCAGTCAACCCGCGACAGGGTTGGGCTACACCTTC.

The chain employs TRBV29-1 and TRBJ2-3; TRBD2 matches at 9 bases. Trimming at V came to 3 bases and at J to 5 bases, leaving 6 bases not matched to a gene. Germline V gives CDR1 SQVTM, CDR2 ANQGSEA. This CDR3 contains 14 residues. The CDR3, as DNA: TGCAGCGTTGAGGATCTAGCGGGGAGAGATACGCAGTATTTT. It encodes CSVEDLAGRDTQYF.

The CDR3 is CASSLLLVVAAGEQYF. DNA for the CDR3: TGTGCCAGCAGCTTATTGCTAGTAGTGGCAGCTGGGGAGCAGTACTTC. This chain connects TRBV7-8 to TRBJ2-7; D remains unclear. This CDR3 region has 16 residues. Germline values: CDR1 SGHVS, CDR2 FQNEAQ. V lost 2 bases and J 7 bases, leaving 21 bases between the germline ends. The full variable domain, with the rest looked up from reference TRBV7-8 and TRBJ2-7, is GAGVSQSPRYKVAKRGQDVALRCDPISGHVSLFWYQQALGQGPEFLTYFQNEAQLDKSGLPSDRFFAERPEGSVSTLKIQRTQQEDSAVYLCASSLLLVVAAGEQYFGPGTRLTVT.

CDR3 bases: TGTGCCAGCAGCTTTGTGCTAAAGGGGAATACTGAAGCTTTCTTT. It yields the protein CASSFVLKGNTEAFF. The chain joins TRBV7-2 to TRBJ1-1; the D gene is possibly TRBD1 (5 bases). V was clipped by 3 bases and J by 5 bases, with 16 bases between them. Germline V gives CDR1 SGHTA, CDR2 FQGNSA. This CDR3 is 15 amino acids long.

This chain connects TRBV6-5 to TRBJ2-7; 7 positions match TRBD2. The CDR3 runs to 15 residues. V dropped 2 bases and J dropped 1; count of bases not matched to a gene: 5. Germline V gives CDR1 MNHEY, CDR2 SVGAGI. CDR3: CASSYGLAESYEQYF. CDR3 nucleotide sequence: TGTGCCAGCAGTTACGGTCTAGCGGAATCCTACGAGCAGTACTTC.

The chain couples TRBV20-1 to TRBJ2-4; TRBD1 agrees at 7 bases. CDR3 length: 11 residues. Trimming cost V 3 bases and J 12 bases; bases outside gene matches: 5. Per the germline V gene, CDR1 is DFQATT and CDR2 is SNEGSKA (reference sequence). The CDR3 DNA reads as TGCAGTGCTAGTAGTTGGGACAGTCAGTACTTC. Amino acids: CSASSWDSQYF.

This chain joins TRBV10-1 and TRBJ2-1; D uncertain. Trimming took 0 bases from V and 0 from J, leaving 6 bases between them. There are 15 residues in the CDR3. The germline V gene has CDR1 WNHNN and CDR2 SYGVQD (reference sequence). CDR3 region: CASSESLSSYNEQFF. CDR3 sequence (DNA): TGCGCCAGCAGTGAGTCTCTCAGCTCCTACAATGAGCAGTTCTTC.

The chain's CDR3 is CASSLEGGYSGANVLTF. The CDR3 DNA follows: TGTGCCAGCAGTTTAGAAGGAGGCTACTCTGGGGCCAACGTCCTGACTTTC. The chain employs TRBV28 and TRBJ2-6, with TRBD2 as a possible D gene (5 bases). CDR3 length: 17 residues. V was cut by 2 bases and J by 0 bases, with 11 bases left in between. Germline V gene data show CDR1 as MDHEN and CDR2 as SYDVKM.

The chain couples TRBV2 to TRBJ1-5, with 7 bases that match TRBD1. V was pared by 6 bases and J by 6 bases, with 11 bases of the junction left unmatched. CDR3 length: 15 amino acids. CDR1 and CDR2 (germline): SNHLY, FYNNEI. The CDR3 nucleotides are TGTGCCAGCAGGTTCGGGACAGTAGGCTTTCAGCCCCAGCATTTT. Amino acid sequence: CASRFGTVGFQPQHF.

The J gene is TRBJ1-5, the V gene TRBV28; 9 bases align to TRBD1. Trimming cost V 6 bases and J 2 bases; bases outside gene matches: 5. The CDR3 spans 15 residues. CDR1 and CDR2 from the germline V gene are MDHEN and SYDVKM. The CDR3 sequence is CASRVGQGGNQPQHF. Written as DNA, the CDR3 is TGTGCCAGCAGGGTGGGACAGGGCGGCAATCAGCCCCAGCATTTT.

V is TRBV20-1 and J is TRBJ1-1; a possible D gene is TRBD1 (6 bases). Trimming cost V 0 bases and J 10 bases, with 9 bases left between them. The germline V gene has CDR1 DFQATT and CDR2 SNEGSKA (reference sequence). The CDR3 totals 11 residues. The CDR3 here is CSARDIGGAFF. Here the CDR3 DNA reads TGCAGTGCTAGAGATATAGGGGGAGCTTTCTTT.

This chain joins TRBV7-9 and TRBJ1-5, with TRBD1 matching over 7 bases. Germline V gene lookup returns CDR1 SEHNR and CDR2 FQNEAQ (reference sequence). J gave up 8 bases and V 5 bases, and 15 bases lay outside the gene matches. This CDR3 spans 16 amino acids. The CDR3 coding sequence is TGTGCCAGCAGCCCAGGCTCGTTACAGGGGTTTGAGCCCCAGCATTTT. Translating gives CASSPGSLQGFEPQHF. Supplemented by reference TRBV7-9 and TRBJ1-5, the full variable domain reads DTGVSQNPRHKITKRGQNVTFRCDPISEHNRLYWYRQTLGQGPEFLTYFQNEAQLEKSRLLSDRFSAERPKGSFSTLEIQRTEQGDSAMYLCASSPGSLQGFEPQHFGDGTRLSIL.

The V call is TRBV6-1, the J call TRBJ2-7; 7 nucleotides match TRBD2. V shed 3 bases and J 6 bases; nucleotides not matched to a gene: 5. The CDR3 has 13 amino acids. The germline CDR1 and CDR2 sequences are MNHNS and SASEGT. The CDR3 region is CASSDGRLGEQYF. The CDR3 DNA follows: TGTGCCAGCAGTGACGGGAGGTTGGGCGAGCAGTACTTC.

The rearrangement joins TRBV14 to TRBJ1-6; maybe TRBD1 (5 bases). This CDR3 has 16 amino acids. Germline V gene data show CDR1 as SGHDN and CDR2 as FVKESK. Trimming took 4 bases from V and 3 from J, leaving 13 bases between them. The CDR3 region has the DNA TGTGCCAGCAGCCCCGCGGGACGGCTCTATAATTCACCCCTCCACTTT. It yields the protein CASSPAGRLYNSPLHF.

This chain links TRBV11-2 with TRBJ2-7; TRBD1 matches at 9 bases. Per germline, CDR1 SGHAT and CDR2 FQNNGV. The V gene end was trimmed by 5 bases and the J gene end by 2 bases; junction bases not matched to a gene: 4. The CDR3 spans 14 residues. CDR3 sequence (DNA): TGTGCCAGCAGCCCCGGGACAGGGACCTACGAGCAGTACTTC. As protein: CASSPGTGTYEQYF.

V gene TRBV7-9 combines with J gene TRBJ1-2; D remains unclear. CDR1 is SEHNR and CDR2 is FQNEAQ in the germline V gene (reference sequence). The V and J ends lost 5 bases and 0 bases respectively, with 13 bases between them. The CDR3 runs to 15 residues. In DNA, the CDR3 is TGTGCCAGCAGCGACGCGAGGGTAGCTAACTATGGCTACACCTTC. It translates to CASSDARVANYGYTF.

The rearrangement links TRBV10-3 to TRBJ1-1; D gene uncertain. V lost 4 bases and J lost 6, with 12 bases in between. The CDR3 consists of 13 residues. From germline, CDR1 is ENHRY and CDR2 SYGVKD. The CDR3 bases are TGTGCCATCAGTGGACTGAGCGCCGCTGAAGCTTTCTTT. Amino acids: CAISGLSAAEAFF.

This chain connects TRBV5-1 to TRBJ2-7; 12 bases are a match to TRBD1. The germline gives CDR1 SGHRS, CDR2 YFSETQ. Losses at the gene ends were 0 bases for V and 7 bases for J; bases not matched to a gene: 8. The CDR3 loop spans 16 amino acids. The CDR3 sequence is CASSLAWGQGAREQYF. Written as DNA, the CDR3 is TGCGCCAGCAGCTTGGCCTGGGGACAGGGGGCACGGGAGCAGTACTTC.

The rearrangement uses TRBV18 and TRBJ2-3; D is ambiguous. Germline V gene lookup returns CDR1 KGHSH and CDR2 LQKENI. The V and J ends lost 3 bases and 0 bases respectively, with 7 bases between them. The CDR3 is made up of 14 amino acids. The CDR3: CASSPMTSTDTQYF. CDR3 nucleotide sequence: TGTGCCAGCTCACCTATGACTAGCACAGATACGCAGTATTTT.